These 26 T cell receptor beta chains share one sample of origin, sequenced in a study of blood T cell repertoires in COVID-19. This table comes from immunoSEQ multiplex PCR, and its TCRdb copy is limited to in-frame clones, with some not included. Among 270,000 or so clones listed, approximately 90% were seen once. Source material: PBMCs or T cells enriched from blood (not recorded which). The source is a woman aged 40 to 50 with acute COVID-19.

V usage is TRBV5-1 and J usage is TRBJ2-3; 8 bases align to TRBD1. CDR1 and CDR2 (germline): SGHRS, YFSETQ. The CDR3 totals 16 residues. The V and J ends lost 0 bases and 1 base, in that order; junction bases with no gene match: 4. In DNA form, the CDR3 reads TGCGCCAGCAGCTTGGTACCGGGACAGGGCACAGATACGCAGTATTTT. Translated: CASSLVPGQGTDTQYF.

As regards this clone: Other DNA sequences of this sample code for an identical CDR3. The V and J genes are TRBV6-5 and TRBJ1-1; TRBD1 is a possible D gene (6 bases). The CDR3 is made up of 13 amino acids. V dropped 6 bases and J dropped 1 base, with 9 bases sitting between them. CDR1 is MNHEY and CDR2 is SVGAGI in the germline V gene. The CDR3 is CASSLTGNTEAFF. The CDR3 DNA sequence: TGTGCCAGCAGCCTGACAGGGAACACTGAAGCTTTCTTT.

This chain joins TRBV28 and TRBJ2-7; a possible D gene is TRBD1 (6 bases). V was trimmed by 8 bases and J by 3 bases, leaving 8 bases between them. CDR1 and CDR2 from the germline V gene are MDHEN and SYDVKM. The CDR3 covers 11 residues. The CDR3 region has the DNA TGTGCCAGCCGGACAGACTACGAGCAGTACTTC. Amino acids: CASRTDYEQYF.

The chain couples TRBV4-1 to TRBJ2-7, with D possibly matching TRBD1 (6 bases). The CDR3 is 13 residues long. Germline V gives CDR1 MGHRA, CDR2 YSYEKL. Trimming removed 4 bases at V and 2 bases at J, with 9 bases between. In DNA, the CDR3 is TGCGCCAGCAGCCGAACAGGGACCTACGAGCAGTACTTC. As protein: CASSRTGTYEQYF.

The chain has TRBV2 and TRBJ2-1; D perhaps matches TRBD2 (7 bases). This CDR3 has 14 amino acids. The V gene lost 5 bases and the J gene lost 4 bases, with 12 bases spanning the gap. Per germline, CDR1 SNHLY and CDR2 FYNNEI. CDR3 coding DNA: TGTGCCAGCAGTAACGGGGGGCCGTACAATGAGCAGTTCTTC. This gives the protein CASSNGGPYNEQFF.

The chain is built from TRBV7-2 and TRBJ1-2, with 9 bases lining up with TRBD1. The CDR3 has 15 residues. Germline assignment: CDR1 SGHTA and CDR2 FQGNSA. With 5 bases clipped from V and 7 bases from J, the junction kept 11 bases outside the gene matches. CDR3 amino acids: CASSPETGGSLGYTF. The CDR3 DNA sequence: TGTGCCAGCAGCCCCGAGACAGGGGGGAGCCTTGGCTACACCTTC.

V and J are TRBV28 and TRBJ1-2; D is uncertain. The CDR3 has 14 amino acids. Germline V gene data show CDR1 as MDHEN and CDR2 as SYDVKM. The germline V and J ends were trimmed by 7 bases and 1 base, with 13 bases remaining between them. CDR3 sequence (DNA): TGTGCCAGCATACGAGGTAGTGTTAACTATGGCTACACCTTC. It yields the protein CASIRGSVNYGYTF.

V is TRBV6-5 and J is TRBJ2-7, with a possible D match to TRBD2 (5 bases). Trimming removed 5 bases at V and 0 bases at J, with 14 bases between. This CDR3 is built from 15 residues. CDR1 is MNHEY, CDR2 SVGAGI, per germline. CDR3 loop: CASSRGSAFSYEQYF. The CDR3 DNA is TGTGCCAGCAGTCGGGGATCGGCCTTCTCCTACGAGCAGTACTTC.

V is TRBV29-1 and J is TRBJ1-2; tentative D call: TRBD1 (5 bases). V lost 6 bases to trimming and J lost 2 bases, with 7 bases between them. The germline V gene has CDR1 SQVTM and CDR2 ANQGSEA. There are 11 residues in the CDR3. CDR3 residues: CSVRQNYGYTF. The DNA of the CDR3 is TGCAGCGTGAGACAGAACTATGGCTACACCTTC.

This chain uses TRBV6-2 or TRBV6-3 with TRBJ2-7; the match to TRBD2 covers 8 bases. The CDR3 runs to 15 residues. CDR1 MNHEY and CDR2 SVGEGT come from the germline V gene. Trimming took 4 bases from V and 3 from J; bases not matched to a gene: 8. CDR3 sequence reads: CASSLGRGGFYEQYF. In DNA form, the CDR3 reads TGTGCCAGCAGTTTGGGCCGGGGGGGGTTCTACGAGCAGTACTTC.

This chain joins TRBV19 and TRBJ1-1; D unresolved. Germline V gene data show CDR1 as LNHDA and CDR2 as SQIVND (reference sequence). The CDR3 covers 14 residues. The ends were cut back, 3 bases at V and 5 bases at J, with 13 bases in the middle. Here the CDR3 reads CASSMGRFGTEAFF. The CDR3 region has the DNA TGTGCCAGTAGTATGGGGAGGTTTGGTACTGAAGCTTTCTTT.

This rearrangement joins TRBV28 to TRBJ1-4; 12 positions agree with TRBD1. The CDR3 sequence is 15 residues long. Trimming at V came to 2 bases and at J to 8 bases, leaving 3 bases not matched to a gene. Germline V lookup: CDR1 MDHEN, CDR2 SYDVKM. This CDR3 reads CASSLAGTGGEKLFF. The CDR3 DNA reads TGTGCCAGCAGTTTAGCCGGGACAGGGGGCGAAAAACTGTTTTTT. Combining the CDR3 with reference TRBV28 and TRBJ1-4 gives the whole variable domain DVKVTQSSRYLVKRTGEKVFLECVQDMDHENMFWYRQDPGLGLRLIYFSYDVKMKEKGDIPEGYSVSREKKERFSLILESASTNQTSMYLCASSLAGTGGEKLFFGSGTQLSVL.

The chain has TRBV5-6 and TRBJ1-5, with D unclear. From germline, CDR1 is SGHDT and CDR2 YYEEEE. Trimming left V 2 bases short and J 0 bases short, with 6 bases between. CDR3 length: 14 amino acids. The CDR3 region has the DNA TGTGCCAGCAGCTTTGGCGGTAGCAATCAGCCCCAGCATTTT. Encoded protein: CASSFGGSNQPQHF.

The chain carries TRBV30 and TRBJ1-2; D gene ambiguous. V lost 1 base and J lost 8, with 11 bases in between. Germline V CDR1 and CDR2: GTSNPN, SVGIG (reference sequence). There are 12 residues in the CDR3. The DNA for the CDR3 is TGTGCCTGGAGTGGGGAGGTCGGGGGCTACACCTTC. Amino acid sequence: CAWSGEVGGYTF.

This chain joins TRBV29-1 and TRBJ2-3; possibly TRBD1 for D (5 bases). Trimming took 6 bases from V and 5 from J, leaving 15 bases between them. CDR1 and CDR2 from the germline V gene are SQVTM and ANQGSEA. This CDR3 is built from 13 residues. CDR3 sequence reads: CSVPKQGLDTQYF. The CDR3 DNA sequence: TGCAGCGTCCCAAAGCAGGGTTTAGATACGCAGTATTTT.

In this sample, this clone turned up once. The CDR3 sequence: CASSTDGRGYEQYF. The DNA for the CDR3 is TGTGCCAGTAGTACTGACGGGAGGGGGTACGAGCAGTACTTC. The chain employs TRBV19 and TRBJ2-7; TRBD2 matches at 8 bases. CDR3 length: 14 residues. CDR1 is LNHDA, CDR2 SQIVND, per germline (reference sequence). Trimming cost V 4 bases and J 4 bases; bases outside gene matches: 6.

The V call is TRBV7-2, the J call TRBJ1-4; 8 nucleotides line up with TRBD1. Losses at the gene ends were 5 bases for V and 1 base for J; bases not matched to a gene: 6. There are 16 residues in the CDR3. Germline CDR1 reads SGHTA; CDR2 reads FQGNSA. This CDR3 reads CASSPDRGRTNEKLFF. The CDR3 nucleotides are TGTGCCAGCAGCCCAGACAGGGGCCGAACTAATGAAAAACTGTTTTTT.

This clone is a singleton in its sample. J is TRBJ1-2 and V is TRBV4-3; no definite D call. Trimming stripped 0 bases from V and 7 bases from J, with 15 bases between. The CDR3 has 15 amino acids. Looked up from germline, CDR1 is LGHNA and CDR2 is YSLEER. CDR3 bases: TGCGCCAGCAGCCAAGATTGGGGAGGAGTGGGTGGCTACACCTTC. Translation: CASSQDWGGVGGYTF.

The J gene is TRBJ1-6, the V gene TRBV28, with a weak D call TRBD1 (5 bases). V shed 6 bases and J shed 4 bases, with 13 bases lying between them. Germline-derived CDR1 and CDR2 are MDHEN and SYDVKM. This CDR3 region has 15 residues. The DNA of the CDR3 is TGTGCCAGCAGAGCGGGGGGTGGGTATAATTCACCCCTCCACTTT. Translating gives CASRAGGGYNSPLHF.

The chain joins TRBV12-2 to TRBJ1-1. TRBV12-2 has pseudogene status. There are 13 residues in the CDR3. This chain's CDR3 is CASRFPFGTEAFF. The CDR3 DNA sequence: TGTGCAAGTCGCTTCCCGTTCGGCACTGAAGCTTTCTTT.

The chain is built from TRBV30 and TRBJ2-2, with 7 nucleotides matching TRBD1. Germline V lookup: CDR1 GTSNPN, CDR2 SVGIG (reference sequence). The CDR3 is 15 amino acids. Trimming at V came to 4 bases and at J to 5 bases, leaving 10 bases not matched to a gene. The CDR3 is CAWMPGQSITGELFF. The DNA for the CDR3 is TGTGCCTGGATGCCGGGACAGTCAATTACCGGGGAGCTGTTTTTT. The complete variable domain, with remaining parts taken from reference TRBV30 and TRBJ2-2, reads SQTIHQWPATLVQPVGSPLSLECTVEGTSNPNLYWYRQAAGRGLQLLFYSVGIGQISSEVPQNLSASRPQDRQFILSSKKLLLSDSGFYLCAWMPGQSITGELFFGEGSRLTVL.

V and J are TRBV9 and TRBJ2-5, with D possibly TRBD1 on 5 matching bases. The CDR3 sequence is 14 residues long. The germline CDR1 and CDR2 sequences are SGDLS and YYNGEE. The V end was cut by 0 bases, the J end by 4 bases, with 10 bases between. Here the CDR3 DNA reads TGTGCCAGCAGCGTAGGGAAGGGGCGAGAGACCCAGTACTTC. Its translation: CASSVGKGRETQYF.

The chain combines TRBV12-3 or TRBV12-4 with TRBJ1-2, with D hard to call. The CDR3 length is 13 residues. The V and J ends lost 3 bases and 3 bases respectively, with 8 bases between them. The CDR3 DNA reads TGTGCCAGCAGTTTGATCGCAGACTATGGCTACACCTTC. This encodes CASSLIADYGYTF.

This clone was counted a single time. The chain is built from TRBV16 and TRBJ1-4, with TRBD1 matching over 8 bases. The germline V gene encodes CDR1 KGHSY and CDR2 FQNENV. V was pared by 4 bases and J by 0 bases, with 7 bases of the junction left unmatched. The CDR3 sequence is 17 residues long. CDR3 in DNA: TGTGCCAGCAGCCGCTCCGGGACAGGAGCAACTAATGAAAAACTGTTTTTT. This encodes CASSRSGTGATNEKLFF.

The chain combines TRBV4-1 with TRBJ1-1; TRBD1 agrees at 7 bases. CDR3 size: 15 residues. V trimming: 2 bases; J trimming: 4 bases; junction bases outside the gene matches: 7. Per germline, CDR1 MGHRA and CDR2 YSYEKL. The CDR3 bases are TGCGCCAGCAGCCAACCACCGACAGGGACCACTGAAGCTTTCTTT. It is translated as CASSQPPTGTTEAFF.

This clone has a single count. V and J are TRBV3-1 (or the pseudogene TRBV3-2) and TRBJ1-1; 7 bases map to TRBD1. There are 13 residues in the CDR3. With 0 bases clipped from V and 9 bases from J, the junction kept 4 bases outside the gene matches. From germline, CDR1 is LGHDT and CDR2 YNNKEL (reference sequence). Here the CDR3 DNA reads TGTGCCAGCAGCCAAGATTTGAGGGGGCAAGCTTTCTTT. Its protein is CASSQDLRGQAFF.